What follows are 18 T cell receptor beta chains derived from one specimen sequenced in a study of blood T cell repertoires in COVID-19. TCRdb keeps only in-frame clones here, not all; method: immunoSEQ multiplex PCR. This sample has approximately 210,000 clones; roughly 81% occur once, and the top ten carry 6% to 8.5%. What was sequenced was peripheral blood. All receptors come from a woman aged 50 to 60 with active or convalescent COVID-19.

The chain has TRBV6-5 and TRBJ2-3; D is undetermined. Per the germline V gene, CDR1 is MNHEY and CDR2 is SVGAGI. This CDR3 has 13 amino acids. V lost 6 bases to trimming and J lost 8 bases, with 15 bases between them. The CDR3 DNA follows: TGTGCCAGCAGGCGTGGGTCGCCGGGTACGCAGTATTTT. Its translation: CASRRGSPGTQYF.

The V and J genes are TRBV19 and TRBJ2-2; D is perhaps TRBD1 (6 bases). CDR3 length equals 14 residues. V was pared by 8 bases and J by 7 bases, with 17 bases between. Germline values: CDR1 LNHDA, CDR2 SQIVND (reference sequence). The CDR3 DNA follows: TGTGCCAGTGCCCTTCTCGTGACAGGCGGGGAGCTGTTTTTT. Translation gives CASALLVTGGELFF.

This clone was observed a handful of times. The J gene is TRBJ2-2, the V gene TRBV21-1; the table calls TRBD2, which could not be checked here. TRBV21-1 is a pseudogene segment. This CDR3 has 17 residues. CDR3 sequence: CASSKRGLAGEGGELFF. CDR3 DNA: TGTGCCAGCAGCAAAAGGGGACTAGCGGGAGAAGGGGGGGAGCTGTTTTTT.

The CDR3: CASSQSMGPQPQHF. CDR3 bases: TGTGCCAGCAGCCAAAGTATGGGCCCCCAGCCCCAGCATTTT. V is TRBV3-1 (or the pseudogene TRBV3-2) and J is TRBJ1-5; D ambiguous. V lost 2 bases, J lost 7 bases, and 12 bases lay in between. CDR3 length: 14 amino acids. The germline CDR1 and CDR2 sequences are LGHDT and YNNKEL (reference sequence).

On this clone itself: Germline is not matched at one junction end, which may reflect a read error. The chain links TRBV6-5 to TRBJ2-1, with TRBD2 matching 9 bases. The CDR3 consists of 16 residues. Germline-derived CDR1 and CDR2 are MNHEY and SVGAGI. In DNA form, the CDR3 reads TGTGCCAGCAGTTACCCGCGGGGGGGGTCCTTCAATGAGCAGTTCTTC. As protein: CASSYPRGGSFNEQFF.

V is TRBV6-1 and J is TRBJ1-6; 7 bases line up with TRBD1. The germline CDR1 and CDR2 sequences are MNHNS and SASEGT. The length of the CDR3 is 18 residues. After removal of 0 bases from V and 7 bases from J, the junction contained 12 bases not matched to a gene. CDR3 sequence: CASSEATGRVFRNSPLHF. The CDR3 nucleotides are TGTGCCAGCAGTGAAGCGACAGGGCGAGTATTTCGGAATTCACCCCTCCACTTT.

This clone appeared once. The J gene is TRBJ1-2, the V gene TRBV4-1, with 7 bases identical to TRBD1. The CDR3 is 14 amino acids. Germline V CDR1 and CDR2: MGHRA, YSYEKL. Trimming cost V 1 base and J 8 bases; bases outside gene matches: 7. The CDR3 DNA sequence: TGCGCCAGCAGCCAAGGGACAGGAACGGGAGGCTACACCTTC. Translation: CASSQGTGTGGYTF.

Concerning this clone itself: The sample has other DNA sequences that encode this CDR3 too. The CDR3 sequence: CASSPDRAGANVLTF. DNA of the CDR3: TGTGCCAGCTCACCCGACAGGGCTGGGGCCAACGTCCTGACTTTC. This sequence joins TRBV18 and TRBJ2-6, with 7 bases fitting TRBD1. The germline V gene encodes CDR1 KGHSH and CDR2 LQKENI. The ends lost 3 bases at V and 2 bases at J; junction bases unmatched: 1. The CDR3 covers 15 residues.

The genes are TRBV2 and TRBJ1-1; 7 nucleotides agree with TRBD1. The CDR3 runs 15 residues. V lost 6 bases to trimming and J lost 8 bases; unmatched junction nucleotides: 15. From germline, CDR1 is SNHLY and CDR2 FYNNEI. The CDR3 protein is CASRQQYLGQYEAFF. Here the CDR3 DNA reads TGTGCCAGCAGACAACAATATTTGGGACAGTACGAAGCTTTCTTT.

This chain links TRBV9 with TRBJ2-1; the D gene is possibly TRBD2 (6 bases). Per the germline V gene, CDR1 is SGDLS and CDR2 is YYNGEE. The CDR3 is 13 amino acids. V was pared by 0 bases and J by 7 bases, with 8 bases between. This chain's CDR3 is CASSVDLANEQFF. CDR3 in DNA: TGTGCCAGCAGCGTAGATCTAGCGAATGAGCAGTTCTTC.

The chain uses TRBV4-2 and TRBJ2-5; 10 nucleotides line up with TRBD2. V shed 4 bases, J shed 2 bases, and the junction held 4 bases outside the gene matches. The CDR3 has 15 residues. CDR1 LGHNA and CDR2 YNFKEQ come from the germline V gene. The CDR3 is CASSRQLAGQETQYF. CDR3 in DNA: TGTGCCAGCAGCCGTCAACTAGCGGGACAAGAGACCCAGTACTTC.

This chain links TRBV7-3 with TRBJ1-2; TRBD1 matches 10 bases. This CDR3 spans 13 amino acids. CDR1 and CDR2 from the germline V gene are SGHTA and FQGTGA. V shed 5 bases and J 7 bases; nucleotides not matched to a gene: 4. The CDR3 sequence is CASSGDRGGGYTF. In nucleotides, the CDR3 is TGTGCCAGCAGCGGGGACAGGGGTGGTGGCTACACCTTC.

In this sample, this clone turned up a few times. The chain employs TRBV6-5 and TRBJ1-2; 10 bases align to TRBD1. This CDR3 has 14 amino acids. The ends lost 4 bases at V and 7 bases at J; junction bases unmatched: 6. Germline-derived CDR1 and CDR2 are MNHEY and SVGAGI. CDR3: CASSFTRDRGGYTF. CDR3 bases: TGTGCCAGCAGTTTCACCCGGGACAGGGGTGGCTACACCTTC.

The chain couples TRBV9 to TRBJ1-3; the D is unclear. Germline loops: CDR1 SGDLS, CDR2 YYNGEE. The CDR3 runs 16 residues. V gave up 0 bases and J gave up 0 bases, with 10 bases separating them. CDR3 in amino acids: CASSVGPGISGNTIYF. The DNA for the CDR3 is TGTGCCAGCAGCGTAGGACCGGGAATCTCTGGAAACACCATATATTTT.

This sequence joins TRBV11-1 and TRBJ2-6, with D perhaps matching TRBD2 (6 bases). V was cut by 5 bases and J by 4 bases, with 15 bases left in between. The CDR3 contains 16 residues. Germline CDR1 and CDR2: SGHAT and FQDESV (reference sequence). The CDR3 sequence is CASSIFGGRGANVLTF. CDR3 nucleotide sequence: TGTGCCAGCAGCATCTTCGGAGGGAGGGGGGCCAACGTCCTGACTTTC.

The chain links TRBV11-2 to TRBJ1-6; 8 bases match TRBD1. The CDR3 is made up of 16 amino acids. V lost 5 bases and J lost 9; bases outside the gene matches: 12. Germline CDR1 is SGHAT and CDR2 is FQNNGV. CDR3 DNA: TGTGCCAGCAGCGAGCGGGGACAGGTTCAGGGTTCACCCCTCCACTTT. Translation gives CASSERGQVQGSPLHF.

The chain recombines TRBV6-5 with TRBJ2-1, with 8 bases matching TRBD2. V was clipped by 2 bases and J by 2 bases; unmatched bases: 5. CDR1 MNHEY and CDR2 SVGAGI come from the germline V gene. The CDR3 has 16 residues. The CDR3, as DNA: TGTGCCAGCAGTTACCGCGGCGGGGGGCCCTACAATGAGCAGTTCTTC. This gives the protein CASSYRGGGPYNEQFF.

CDR3: CASSPRLAGGEETQYF. CDR3 in DNA: TGTGCCAGCAGTCCACGACTAGCGGGAGGTGAAGAGACCCAGTACTTC. This sequence joins TRBV27 and TRBJ2-5; 13 positions match TRBD2. The CDR3 runs 16 residues. J lost 3 bases, V lost 5 bases, and 6 bases had no gene match. Looked up from germline, CDR1 is MNHEY and CDR2 is SMNVEV (reference sequence).